The clone carrying this T cell receptor (beta chain) appeared a few times. Its specificity is unknown. This specimen belongs to a study of cytomegalovirus exposure and HLA in healthy donors. The CDR3 sequence is 20 residues long. General observations from the study: TCR beta V segments were, for the most part, productive about 87% or about 30% of the time in an earlier analysis.

With 60 Vbeta and 13 Jbeta primers, the PCR was carried out. Produced via immunoSEQ multiplex PCR; TCRdb's table is partial and in-frame only. The sample holds about 130,000 clones, 55% to 75% seen once. This chain links TRBV21-1 with TRBJ1-2; whether TRBD1, the table's D call, matches the DNA was not checked. TRBV21-1 is tagged as a pseudogene. The sequence was collected from a young man in good health and CMV-seronegative. Input material: PBMCs. The DNA for the CDR3 is TGTGCCAGCAGCACCGACAGGGCTTTGATAATATCGGGGCGTAACTATGGCTACACCTTC. As protein: CASSTDRALIISGRNYGYTF.